Below, 20 T cell receptor beta chains from the same sample are listed, as sequenced in a study of cytomegalovirus exposure and HLA in healthy donors. PCR employed 60 Vbeta and 13 Jbeta primers. Assay: immunoSEQ multiplex PCR; the TCRdb copy retains only in-frame clones and omits some. The sample totals roughly 110,000 clones; its top ten clones hold 5.5% to 8%. Sequencing was carried out using PBMCs. These receptors all come from a man aged 40-49 years in good health and CMV-seropositive.

The chain is built from TRBV10-3 and TRBJ2-3; 8 positions agree with TRBD2. This CDR3 is 15 amino acids long. V shed 6 bases and J 4 bases; nucleotides not matched to a gene: 9. Germline CDR1 and CDR2: ENHRY and SYGVKD. The DNA of the CDR3 is TGTGCCATCAGACCGGGACTAGTTAGCGCAGATACGCAGTATTTT. Amino acids: CAIRPGLVSADTQYF.

V gene TRBV7-8 combines with J gene TRBJ1-1, with 10 bases aligning to TRBD1. Per germline, CDR1 SGHVS and CDR2 FQNEAQ. Trimming cost V 2 bases and J 11 bases; bases outside gene matches: 11. The CDR3 covers 15 residues. In nucleotides, the CDR3 is TGTGCCAGCAGCTTACTATCCGGGACAGGGGACGGGGCTTTCTTT. Translation gives CASSLLSGTGDGAFF.

The chain uses TRBV6-6 and TRBJ1-2, with TRBD1 identical over 7 bases. Germline lookup yields CDR1 MNHNY and CDR2 SVGAGI (reference sequence). The ends lost 6 bases at V and 8 bases at J; junction bases unmatched: 9. The CDR3 is 13 amino acids. CDR3 sequence reads: CASSLDRAGGYTF. CDR3 coding DNA: TGTGCCAGCAGCCTAGACAGGGCGGGAGGCTACACCTTC.

The gene calls are TRBV7-3 and TRBJ2-3; the D gene is possibly TRBD2 (6 bases). CDR1 is SGHTA, CDR2 FQGTGA, per germline. There are 18 residues in the CDR3. Trimming removed 5 bases at V and 0 bases at J, with 21 bases between. CDR3 coding DNA: TGTGCCAGCAGCCCCAAACCCGGACCGGGACTGAGCACAGATACGCAGTATTTT. It codes for CASSPKPGPGLSTDTQYF.

CDR3 bases: TGTGCCAGCAGCCAAGGGCCCTCCGGGAAGACCCAGTACTTC. The encoded protein is CASSQGPSGKTQYF. The chain carries TRBV14 and TRBJ2-5; the D gene is possibly TRBD2 (5 bases). Germline loops: CDR1 SGHDN, CDR2 FVKESK. V lost 1 base and J lost 6, with 12 bases in between. The CDR3 contains 14 residues.

The genes are TRBV6-5 and TRBJ1-1, with D possibly being TRBD1 (5 bases). V lost 6 bases to trimming and J lost 4 bases, with 6 bases between them. Per the germline V gene, CDR1 is MNHEY and CDR2 is SVGAGI. CDR3 length equals 11 residues. The CDR3 is CASRGLTEAFF. CDR3 nucleotides: TGTGCCAGCAGGGGGCTCACTGAAGCTTTCTTT.

The chain recombines TRBV7-3 with TRBJ1-1; D not resolved. V lost 5 bases and J lost 0, with 7 bases in between. The CDR3 totals 13 residues. Per the germline V gene, CDR1 is SGHTA and CDR2 is FQGTGA. The CDR3 region has the DNA TGTGCCAGCAGCCCTACAGTGAACACTGAAGCTTTCTTT. This gives the protein CASSPTVNTEAFF.

This chain joins TRBV18 and TRBJ2-1; TRBD2 matches 12 bases. The CDR3 consists of 14 residues. V lost 4 bases and J lost 9; bases outside the gene matches: 4. The germline V gene encodes CDR1 KGHSH and CDR2 LQKENI. In DNA, the CDR3 is TGTGCCAGCTCACGACTAGCGGGAGAGAGTGAGCAGTTCTTC. This encodes CASSRLAGESEQFF.

The chain combines TRBV5-8 with TRBJ1-3; D is possibly TRBD1 (6 bases). CDR1 SGHTS and CDR2 YDEGEE come from the germline V gene. Trimming shortened V by 3 bases and J by 4 bases, and 11 bases separated the two germline ends. The CDR3 consists of 14 residues. CDR3 DNA sequence: TGTGCCAGCAGCTATAGGACAGTCGGAAACACCATATATTTT. Translating gives CASSYRTVGNTIYF.

The chain joins TRBV29-1 to TRBJ2-3; the D gene is possibly TRBD2 (5 bases). V was pared by 4 bases and J by 0 bases, with 14 bases between. Germline V gene data show CDR1 as SQVTM and CDR2 as ANQGSEA. This CDR3 contains 15 residues. The CDR3 protein is CSVVPPSRSTDTQYF. CDR3 DNA: TGCAGCGTTGTCCCCCCTAGCCGCAGCACAGATACGCAGTATTTT.

This rearrangement joins TRBV7-2 to TRBJ2-5, with D tentatively TRBD2 (6 bases). Trimming took off 1 base at V and 1 base at J, with 16 bases between the two ends. The CDR3 contains 17 residues. Germline V gives CDR1 SGHTA, CDR2 FQGNSA. The CDR3 nucleotides are TGTGCCAGCAGCTTAGGGGGCGGGACCTACTCCCAAGAGACCCAGTACTTC. Translation: CASSLGGGTYSQETQYF.

This sequence joins TRBV5-6 and TRBJ2-1; D is unclear. CDR3 size: 11 residues. From germline, CDR1 is SGHDT and CDR2 YYEEEE. Deletions cut 3 bases from V and 9 bases from J, with 7 bases between. The DNA for the CDR3 is TGTGCCAGCAGCTATCACAGTGAGCAGTTCTTC. Its protein product is CASSYHSEQFF.

The genes are TRBV7-9 and TRBJ2-7; 12 nucleotides match TRBD2. The V segment lost 5 bases and the J segment 3 bases; nucleotides outside the gene matches: 11. Germline assignment: CDR1 SEHNR and CDR2 FQNEAQ (reference sequence). The CDR3 extends over 17 amino acids. The CDR3 region is CASSPRRTSGKFYEQYF. CDR3 nucleotides: TGTGCCAGCAGCCCCCGACGGACTAGCGGGAAGTTCTACGAGCAGTACTTC.

V and J are TRBV6-6 and TRBJ1-5; possible D gene TRBD1, 5 bases. V was pared by 6 bases and J by 7 bases, with 16 bases between. The germline CDR1 and CDR2 sequences are MNHNY and SVGAGI (reference sequence). This CDR3 region has 14 residues. CDR3 DNA sequence: TGTGCCAGCAGGCTACAGGCGGTGGAACAGCCCCAGCATTTT. It is translated as CASRLQAVEQPQHF.

This chain uses TRBV18 with TRBJ2-7, with a possible D match to TRBD1 (5 bases). V lost 3 bases to trimming and J lost 0 bases, with 9 bases between them. Germline V gives CDR1 KGHSH, CDR2 LQKENI. The CDR3 totals 14 residues. The CDR3 is CASSPVGLSYEQYF. In nucleotides, the CDR3 is TGTGCCAGCTCACCGGTGGGGCTCTCCTACGAGCAGTACTTC.

The V call is TRBV30, the J call TRBJ2-7, with a tentative D call TRBD1 (6 bases). The CDR3 sequence is 13 residues long. The V gene lost 2 bases and the J gene lost 3 bases, with 11 bases spanning the gap. Germline V gene sequence: CDR1 GTSNPN, CDR2 SVGIG (reference sequence). CDR3 DNA: TGTGCCTGGAGTCCAGGGGAATACTACGAGCAGTACTTC. Protein: CAWSPGEYYEQYF.

The chain carries TRBV7-3 and TRBJ1-5; 9 bases fit TRBD1. Trimming took 5 bases from V and 9 from J; bases not matched to a gene: 5. Germline-derived CDR1 and CDR2 are SGHTA and FQGTGA. The CDR3 contains 13 residues. Written as DNA, the CDR3 is TGTGCCAGCAGCCAGGACAGGGGCCGGCCCCAGCATTTT. This sequence encodes CASSQDRGRPQHF.

J is TRBJ2-1 and V is TRBV5-1, with 10 bases fitting TRBD2. Germline V lookup: CDR1 SGHRS, CDR2 YFSETQ. Trimming cost V 5 bases and J 0 bases; bases outside gene matches: 20. The CDR3 is 21 amino acids. Written as DNA, the CDR3 is TGCGCCAGCAGGGGGCTGGCTACCGGGACTAGCGAAACGAGCTCCTACAATGAGCAGTTCTTC. This sequence encodes CASRGLATGTSETSSYNEQFF.

The chain couples TRBV29-1 to TRBJ2-3; D might be TRBD2 (6 bases). CDR1 is SQVTM, CDR2 ANQGSEA, per germline. The CDR3 runs to 14 residues. V lost 1 base and J lost 0, with 8 bases in between. The CDR3 DNA reads TGCAGCGTTGAAGGCGGGATAAGCACAGATACGCAGTATTTT. Protein sequence: CSVEGGISTDTQYF.

The V and J genes are TRBV6-1 and TRBJ2-1; the D gene is possibly TRBD2 (6 bases). The CDR3 extends over 14 amino acids. CDR1 and CDR2 from the germline V gene are MNHNS and SASEGT. V lost 6 bases and J lost 8, with 17 bases in between. CDR3 DNA: TGTGCCAGCAGACGGGAGAGGGGTTCGGATGAGCAGTTCTTC. Its translation: CASRRERGSDEQFF.